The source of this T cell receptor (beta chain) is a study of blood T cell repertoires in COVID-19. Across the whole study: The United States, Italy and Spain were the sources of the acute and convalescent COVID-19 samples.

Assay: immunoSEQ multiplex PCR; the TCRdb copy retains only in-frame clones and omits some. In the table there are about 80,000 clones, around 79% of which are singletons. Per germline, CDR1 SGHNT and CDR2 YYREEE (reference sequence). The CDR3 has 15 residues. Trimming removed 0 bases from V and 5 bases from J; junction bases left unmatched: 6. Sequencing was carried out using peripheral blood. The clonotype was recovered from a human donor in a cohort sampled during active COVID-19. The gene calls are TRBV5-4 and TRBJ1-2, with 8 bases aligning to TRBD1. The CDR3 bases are TGTGCCAGCAGCTTGGGGGGTGACAGGGGATATGGCTACACCTTC. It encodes CASSLGGDRGYGYTF.